The clone carrying this TCR beta chain was observed at least ten times. The antigen is not known. Sorting recovered naive CD8 T cells on a CD8+CD4-CCR7+CD45RA+ profile. This record belongs to a study of molecular identifiers for immune sequencing clone quantification. Overall study context: Replicate experiments took RNA from approximately 20,000 or 100,000 naive CD8 cells, divided it five ways and sequenced four.

The ends lost 6 bases at V and 9 bases at J; junction bases unmatched: 8. Germline CDR1 MNHEY, CDR2 SMNVEV (reference sequence). CDR3 length: 13 amino acids. As previously described, bulk TCR libraries were made using listed TCR primers. MiXCR was run by TCRdb on the PCR reads, yielding one entry per CDR3 protein. This table has over 600,000 distinct CDR3 sequences, just under 20% appearing once. Study findings and constraints: Over 98% of effector molecules, but under 1% in naive cells, were held by clones with more than 20 RNA copies.

Material: naive CD8+ T cells from blood, with Jurkat cell RNA spiked in. As for subset: FACS-sorted CD8+CD4-CCR7+CD45RA+ naive T cells. V and J are TRBV27 and TRBJ2-1, with TRBD2 identical over 7 bases. This sequence was found in a human donor in good health. Some libraries in this study had Jurkat cell RNA spiked in. The CDR3 DNA reads TGTGCCAGCAGCTGGGGAGGGGATGGTGAGCAGTTCTTC. Its protein is CASSWGGDGEQFF.